The rows below give T cell receptor beta chains drawn from one sample of a study of shared clonotypes between healthy human individuals. Here immunoSEQ multiplex PCR was the method, and the copy in TCRdb shows in-frame clones only, minus some. The profile covers about 2 million clones, with approximately 95% appearing a single time and roughly 0.13% taken by the ten largest. Sequencing was done on a sample of naive CD4+ T cells sorted from blood. The receptors originated from a man between 18 and 29 years old in good health. The CDR3 runs from the conserved cysteine through the conserved F or W. A D gene is named only where the DNA matches it firmly. Not every row has a clone size; where given, it reads once, few, many or a size class.

j_call	v_call	d_call	cdr3_length	clone_size	cdr3_nt	cdr3_aa
TRBJ1-5	TRBV29-1	TRBD1	15	-	TGCAGCGTGACCAAACAGGGGGGTAGCAATCAGCCCCAGCATTTT	CSVTKQGGSNQPQHF
TRBJ2-2	TRBV15	TRBD1	13	-	TGTGCCGCTAAAACAGGGGGCCCCGGGGAGCTGTTTTTT	CAAKTGGPGELFF
TRBJ2-7	TRBV6-5	-	15	-	TGTGCCAGCAGTTACTCGCCAGCGGGCCCCTACGAGCAGTACTTC	CASSYSPAGPYEQYF
TRBJ2-2	TRBV18	-	14	-	TGTGCCAGCTCACCGCAGGCCAACACCGGGGAGCTGTTTTTT	CASSPQANTGELFF
TRBJ1-1	TRBV5-1	TRBD1	14	-	TGCGCCAGCAGCCCGACAGGGGGCAGCCCTGAAGCTTTCTTT	CASSPTGGSPEAFF
TRBJ1-4	TRBV5-1	TRBD1	15	-	TGCGCCAGCAGCTTGGGACAGGGGGATGGTGAAAAACTGTTTTTT	CASSLGQGDGEKLFF
TRBJ2-4	TRBV5-1	-	15	-	TGCGCCAGCAGCTTGGATTCTGGGGGCGGTAACATTCAGTACTTC	CASSLDSGGGNIQYF
TRBJ2-7	TRBV28	TRBD1	14	-	TGTGCCAGCAGTTCGGACAGGGAGGAGGACGAGCAGTACTTC	CASSSDREEDEQYF
TRBJ1-1	TRBV10-3	TRBD1	14	once	TGTGCCATCAGTACAGGGGGCGCGGGGACTGAAGCTTTCTTT	CAISTGGAGTEAFF
TRBJ2-5	TRBV5-1	-	14	once	TGCGCCAGCAGAGCGGGCAGGACACAAGAGACCCAGTACTTC	CASRAGRTQETQYF
TRBJ1-1	TRBV11-2	-	15	-	TGTGCCAGCAGCTTCTCAGGGAGAGGGAACACTGAAGCTTTCTTT	CASSFSGRGNTEAFF
TRBJ2-7	TRBV7-2	TRBD1	15	-	TGTGCCAGCAGCCCCGGACAGGAAAGCTCCTACGAGCAGTACTTC	CASSPGQESSYEQYF
TRBJ1-1	TRBV6-5	-	13	-	TGTGCCACCATGACCTCGGTCCCGACTGAAGCTTTCTTT	CATMTSVPTEAFF
TRBJ2-7	TRBV10-3	-	14	-	TGTGCCATCAGTGAGTCTCAGGGCTCACACGAGCAGTACTTC	CAISESQGSHEQYF
TRBJ2-1	TRBV2	TRBD2	15	-	TGTGCCAGCAGTCGACTAGCGGGGGAGGACAATGAGCAGTTCTTC	CASSRLAGEDNEQFF
TRBJ2-6	TRBV5-6	-	18	-	TGTGCCAGCAGCCTCTGGCGGGTCAGCTACTCTGGGGCCAACGTCCTGACTTTC	CASSLWRVSYSGANVLTF
TRBJ2-3	TRBV5-1	TRBD2	15	-	TGCGCCAGCAGCTTGGTTAGCGGGCTCACAGATACGCAGTATTTT	CASSLVSGLTDTQYF
TRBJ2-6	TRBV2	-	15	-	TGTGCCAGCAGTGAACAGGGTGGCGGGGCCAACGTCCTGACTTTC	CASSEQGGGANVLTF
TRBJ1-5	TRBV6-5	TRBD1	15	-	TGTGCCAGCAACGGGACAGGGGCCATCAATCAGCCCCAGCATTTT	CASNGTGAINQPQHF
TRBJ2-1	TRBV7-2	TRBD2	14	-	TGTGCCAGCAGCTTAGGTGGGAAAGCGGGAGAGATGTTCTTC	CASSLGGKAGEMFF
TRBJ2-5	TRBV10-1	-	12	-	TGCGCCAGCAGTGACTCCCAAGAGACCCAGTACTTC	CASSDSQETQYF
TRBJ2-1	TRBV18	-	15	once	TGTGCCAGCTCACCGTCCTATCCGAGTTCCCATGAGCAGTTCTTC	CASSPSYPSSHEQFF
TRBJ2-1	TRBV5-6	-	13	-	TGTGCCAGCAGCTTGGAGCTAGTTGGTGAGCAGTTCTTC	CASSLELVGEQFF
TRBJ2-3	TRBV29-1	-	15	-	TGCAGCGTTGTCTTGCCGGTAACTAGCACAGATACGCAGTATTTT	CSVVLPVTSTDTQYF
TRBJ2-7	TRBV10-1	-	14	-	TGCGCCAGCAGTGAGTACGCCGGTTCCTACGAGCAGTACTTC	CASSEYAGSYEQYF
TRBJ2-1	TRBV6-5	-	15	-	TGTGCCAGCAGTCAGCGTTGGGGACCGTACAATGAGCAGTTCTTC	CASSQRWGPYNEQFF
TRBJ2-7	TRBV7-2	-	15	-	TGTGCCAGCAGCTTAGACTTGGGGGGCTGGTACGAGCAGTACTTC	CASSLDLGGWYEQYF
TRBJ1-1	TRBV9	-	16	-	TGTGCCAGCAGCGTAGGGGCGGACACGTGGAACACTGAAGCTTTCTTT	CASSVGADTWNTEAFF
TRBJ1-1	TRBV5-1	-	16	-	TGCGCCAGCAGCTTGTCAGGCAGTACGGTGAACACTGAAGCTTTCTTT	CASSLSGSTVNTEAFF
TRBJ2-1	TRBV7-2	-	13	-	TGTGCCAGCAGCTTTGGTGTCGTTAATGAGCAGTTCTTC	CASSFGVVNEQFF
TRBJ1-2	TRBV4-1	-	13	once	TGCGCCAGCAGCCCCGCAGGGAACTATGGCTACACCTTC	CASSPAGNYGYTF
TRBJ1-4	TRBV7-9	-	15	few	TGTGCCAGCAGCGCTCCGGGTCCCCGACGTGAAAAACTGTTTTTT	CASSAPGPRREKLFF
TRBJ2-5	TRBV13	-	14	-	TGTGCCAGCAGCCGTATCCCCAGCCAAGAGACCCAGTACTTC	CASSRIPSQETQYF
TRBJ1-2	TRBV7-2	TRBD1	13	-	TGTGCCAGCAGCCCAGGGGGGACTCGGGGCTACACCTTC	CASSPGGTRGYTF
TRBJ1-1	TRBV13	TRBD1	16	-	TGTGCCAGCAGTCAGGACAGGGGAAATCAGTACACTGAAGCTTTCTTT	CASSQDRGNQYTEAFF
TRBJ1-2	TRBV29-1	TRBD1	13	-	TGCAGCGTTGAGGTGACAGGGGGCTCTGGCTACACCTTC	CSVEVTGGSGYTF
TRBJ2-4	TRBV30	TRBD2	12	-	TGTGCCTTCGAGGGAGGGGCGAACATTCAGTACTTC	CAFEGGANIQYF
TRBJ1-1	TRBV5-4	-	14	-	TGTGCCAGCAGCGTCCGTGGCAGGAACACTGAAGCTTTCTTT	CASSVRGRNTEAFF
TRBJ2-7	TRBV25-1	-	11	-	TGTGCCAGCAGTGGTTGGTACGAGCAGTACTTC	CASSGWYEQYF
TRBJ2-7	TRBV6-1	-	13	-	TGTGCCAGCAACCTTAATACAGGCCGCGAGCAGTACTTC	CASNLNTGREQYF
TRBJ1-3	TRBV6-5	-	15	-	TGTGCCAGCAGTTACTCTGGGGGGTCTGGAAACACCATATATTTT	CASSYSGGSGNTIYF
TRBJ1-4	TRBV28	-	14	-	TGTGCCAGCAGTTTAGAGGGAATTAATGAAAAACTGTTTTTT	CASSLEGINEKLFF
TRBJ2-7	TRBV28	-	14	-	TGTGCCAGCAGTTTATTACAGGGTGGCTACGAGCAGTACTTC	CASSLLQGGYEQYF
TRBJ2-1	TRBV9	TRBD2	15	-	TGTGCCAGCTCGCTCCTAGCGGGAGATAATAATGAGCAGTTCTTC	CASSLLAGDNNEQFF
TRBJ2-3	TRBV11-3	-	16	-	TGTGCCAGCAGCTCTAGTGGGTACGGGAACACAGATACGCAGTATTTT	CASSSSGYGNTDTQYF
TRBJ2-5	TRBV9	TRBD1	14	-	TGTGCCAGCAGCCCCACAGGGGCGGAAGAGACCCAGTACTTC	CASSPTGAEETQYF
TRBJ2-2	TRBV6-1	-	14	-	TGTGCCAGCAGTGAAGGCCAGCACACCGGGGAGCTGTTTTTT	CASSEGQHTGELFF
TRBJ2-3	TRBV7-2	-	15	-	TGTGCCAGCACCCGTATAGCGCCTAGCACAGATACGCAGTATTTT	CASTRIAPSTDTQYF
TRBJ1-3	TRBV11-2	TRBD1	14	-	TGTGCCAGCAGCCCCGGGACAGGGGCAGACACCATATATTTT	CASSPGTGADTIYF
TRBJ2-7	TRBV2	TRBD1	15	-	TGTGCCAGCAGTGAAGCGGGGACAGGGGTCTACGAGCAGTACTTC	CASSEAGTGVYEQYF
TRBJ1-6	TRBV5-6	TRBD1	17	-	TGTGCCAGCAGCTTGGAACAGGGGGCCCGATTTAATTCACCCCTCCACTTT	CASSLEQGARFNSPLHF